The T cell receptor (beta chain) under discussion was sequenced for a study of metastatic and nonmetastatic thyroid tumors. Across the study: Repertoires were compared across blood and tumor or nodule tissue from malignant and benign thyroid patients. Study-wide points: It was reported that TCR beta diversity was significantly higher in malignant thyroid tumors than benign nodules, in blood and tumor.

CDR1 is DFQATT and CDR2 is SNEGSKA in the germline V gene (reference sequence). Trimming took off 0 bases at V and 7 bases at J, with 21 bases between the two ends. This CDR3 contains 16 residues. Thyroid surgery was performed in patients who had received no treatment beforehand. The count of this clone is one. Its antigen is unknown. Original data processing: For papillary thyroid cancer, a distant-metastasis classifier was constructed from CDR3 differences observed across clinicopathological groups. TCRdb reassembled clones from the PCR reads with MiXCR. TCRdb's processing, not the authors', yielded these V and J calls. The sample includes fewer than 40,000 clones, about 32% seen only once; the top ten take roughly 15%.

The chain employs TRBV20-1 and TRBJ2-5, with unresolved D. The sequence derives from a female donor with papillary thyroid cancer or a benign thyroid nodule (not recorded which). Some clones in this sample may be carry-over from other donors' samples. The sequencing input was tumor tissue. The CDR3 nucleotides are TGCAGTGCTAGAGATTGGTCACTCGCCGATGGGGTGACCCAGTACTTC. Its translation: CSARDWSLADGVTQYF.